The 15 T cell receptor beta chains presented below share a single source sample, sequenced in a study of cytotoxic CD8 clonotypes in ibrutinib-treated CLL. Profiling relied on immunoSEQ multiplex PCR, and the TCRdb table lists in-frame clones only, not all of them. The table lists almost 85,000 clones, about 82% of them singletons. The source was PBMCs, collected before ibrutinib treatment. The source of these receptors is a human donor with chronic lymphocytic leukemia.

The chain combines TRBV27 with TRBJ2-1, with TRBD2 matching 9 bases. CDR3 size: 14 residues. The V gene's germline CDR1 is MNHEY and CDR2 SMNVEV (reference sequence). V was pared by 5 bases and J by 4 bases, with 3 bases of the junction left unmatched. The CDR3 loop reads CASSGTSPYNEQFF. In DNA, the CDR3 is TGTGCCAGCAGTGGGACTAGCCCATACAATGAGCAGTTCTTC.

The CDR3 region has the DNA TGTGCCAGCAGCCAGGCTGTAGGGGGAGAGCAGTACTTC. Protein: CASSQAVGGEQYF. This sequence joins TRBV5-6 and TRBJ2-5; D perhaps matches TRBD1 (6 bases). Germline V lookup: CDR1 SGHDT, CDR2 YYEEEE. The CDR3 has 13 residues. Trimming took off 4 bases at V and 11 bases at J, with 18 bases between the two ends.

The chain recombines TRBV28 with TRBJ1-5; 12 nucleotides align to TRBD1. Germline V lookup: CDR1 MDHEN, CDR2 SYDVKM. This CDR3 is 14 amino acids long. Unmatched junction bases numbered 1, after V lost 5 bases and J lost 5 bases. DNA for the CDR3: TGTGCCAGCAGTGGGGACAGGGGGCATCAGCCCCAGCATTTT. Encoded protein: CASSGDRGHQPQHF.

The gene calls are TRBV4-2 and TRBJ2-7; 11 nucleotides align to TRBD2. The germline V gene has CDR1 LGHNA and CDR2 YNFKEQ. This CDR3 comprises 16 residues. Trimming cost V 3 bases and J 1 base; bases outside gene matches: 5. The CDR3 loop is CASSQQGLAASYEQYF. CDR3 bases: TGTGCCAGCAGCCAGCAGGGACTAGCGGCATCCTACGAGCAGTACTTC.

V usage is TRBV28 and J usage is TRBJ2-7, with 8 bases aligning to TRBD1. With V trimmed by 5 bases and J by 8 bases, 8 bases remained unmatched. The length of the CDR3 is 13 residues. CDR1 MDHEN and CDR2 SYDVKM come from the germline V gene. CDR3 sequence (DNA): TGTGCCAGCAGTCCTACCGGGACAGGCAAGCAGTACTTC. It is translated as CASSPTGTGKQYF. The full variable domain, with the rest looked up from reference TRBV28 and TRBJ2-7, is DVKVTQSSRYLVKRTGEKVFLECVQDMDHENMFWYRQDPGLGLRLIYFSYDVKMKEKGDIPEGYSVSREKKERFSLILESASTNQTSMYLCASSPTGTGKQYFGPGTRLTVT.

Comment on this clone: At one end, the junction sequence differs from germline, possibly due to a read error. The V call is TRBV7-7, the J call TRBJ2-3; TRBD2 matches at 15 bases. Germline V gene lookup returns CDR1 SSHAT and CDR2 FNYEAQ (reference sequence). The CDR3 sequence is 16 residues long. In DNA, the CDR3 is TGTGCTAGCAGCTTAGGACTAGCGGGAGGGTCAGATACGCAGTATTTT. It is translated as CASSLGLAGGSDTQYF.

Only a few counts were recorded for this clone. In nucleotides, the CDR3 is TGTGCCAGCAGCTCCCTTACCGGGACAGGGAACCACGAGCAGTACTTC. Encoded protein: CASSSLTGTGNHEQYF. This chain joins TRBV7-8 and TRBJ2-7, with 9 bases lining up with TRBD1. The CDR3 is 16 residues long. The V gene's germline CDR1 is SGHVS and CDR2 FQNEAQ. The J segment lost 5 bases and the V segment lost 4 bases, leaving 12 bases of the junction unmatched.

V gene TRBV5-1 combines with J gene TRBJ1-1; TRBD1 agrees at 10 bases. CDR3 length: 15 amino acids. With 4 bases clipped from V and 1 base from J, the junction kept 4 bases outside the gene matches. CDR1 and CDR2 (germline): SGHRS, YFSETQ. The CDR3 sequence is CASSQGDRGNTEAFF. CDR3 sequence (DNA): TGCGCCAGCAGCCAAGGGGACAGGGGGAACACTGAAGCTTTCTTT.

The chain recombines TRBV30 with TRBJ2-7; 11 positions agree with TRBD1. Losses at the gene ends were 3 bases for V and 3 bases for J; bases not matched to a gene: 16. Per the germline V gene, CDR1 is GTSNPN and CDR2 is SVGIG (reference sequence). This CDR3 region has 18 residues. CDR3: CAWRIRDRGAGSFYEQYF. The CDR3 DNA is TGTGCCTGGAGAATCCGGGACAGGGGGGCCGGGTCCTTCTACGAGCAGTACTTC.

The DNA for the CDR3 is TGTGCCAGCCTCGGTACCCTCACCCAGTACTTC. It translates to CASLGTLTQYF. V and J are TRBV6-1 and TRBJ2-5; D is ambiguous. Germline V gene sequence: CDR1 MNHNS, CDR2 SASEGT. The germline V and J ends were trimmed by 8 bases and 8 bases, with 12 bases remaining between them. The CDR3 is made up of 11 amino acids.

The gene calls are TRBV7-9 and TRBJ2-5; tentative D call: TRBD2 (7 bases). Trimming shortened V by 8 bases and J by 0 bases, and 16 bases separated the two germline ends. Germline CDR1 and CDR2: SEHNR and FQNEAQ (reference sequence). The CDR3 contains 15 residues. In DNA form, the CDR3 reads TGTGCCAGCCAACAGGGAGGGAGGTACCAAGAGACCCAGTACTTC. Protein product: CASQQGGRYQETQYF.

This rearrangement joins TRBV5-1 to TRBJ2-1; D uncertain. This CDR3 is 16 amino acids long. V was pared by 2 bases and J by 9 bases, with 21 bases between. Germline CDR1 reads SGHRS; CDR2 reads YFSETQ. CDR3 protein: CASSLIATKPGSEQFF. CDR3 in DNA: TGCGCCAGCAGCTTAATCGCCACTAAGCCCGGTAGTGAGCAGTTCTTC. The full variable domain, with the rest looked up from reference TRBV5-1 and TRBJ2-1, is KAGVTQTPRYLIKTRGQQVTLSCSPISGHRSVSWYQQTPGQGLQFLFEYFSETQRNKGNFPGRFSGRQFSNSRSEMNVSTLELGDSALYLCASSLIATKPGSEQFFGPGTRLTVL.

This chain joins TRBV5-1 and TRBJ2-2, with a possible D match to TRBD1 (5 bases). Between the trimmed V and J ends, which lost 0 bases and 7 bases, there was a span of 10 bases. This CDR3 contains 14 residues. Looked up from germline, CDR1 is SGHRS and CDR2 is YFSETQ. The CDR3 sequence is CASSLEGAFGELFF. The DNA for the CDR3 is TGCGCCAGCAGCTTGGAAGGGGCTTTCGGGGAGCTGTTTTTT. Full variable domain (remainder filled in from reference TRBV5-1 and TRBJ2-2): KAGVTQTPRYLIKTRGQQVTLSCSPISGHRSVSWYQQTPGQGLQFLFEYFSETQRNKGNFPGRFSGRQFSNSRSEMNVSTLELGDSALYLCASSLEGAFGELFFGEGSRLTVL.

The V gene is TRBV28, the J gene TRBJ2-3; TRBD2 matches 13 bases. This CDR3 comprises 17 residues. The V gene's germline CDR1 is MDHEN and CDR2 SYDVKM. The V segment lost 4 bases and the J segment 5 bases; nucleotides outside the gene matches: 9. The CDR3 sequence is CASSSEGLAGVEDTQYF. The CDR3 DNA is TGTGCCAGCAGTTCAGAAGGACTAGCGGGAGTTGAAGATACGCAGTATTTT.

The J gene is TRBJ1-2, the V gene TRBV2; TRBD1 agrees at 10 bases. Germline V gene sequence: CDR1 SNHLY, CDR2 FYNNEI. The CDR3 runs 13 residues. V lost 6 bases to trimming and J lost 8 bases; unmatched junction nucleotides: 6. Here the CDR3 reads CASRRDRGEGYTF. CDR3 nucleotides: TGTGCCAGCAGGAGGGACAGGGGAGAAGGCTACACCTTC.